A selection of T cell receptor beta chains follows, all from one sample in a study of T cell responses to AZD1222 COVID-19 vaccine. Here immunoSEQ multiplex PCR was the method, and the copy in TCRdb shows in-frame clones only, minus some. The sample carries some 86,000 clones, about 92% recorded once. Sequenced here: peripheral blood, sampled on day 0 of AZD1222 vaccination. These receptors were taken from an adult in good health. CDR3s include the opening cysteine and the closing phenylalanine or tryptophan. D genes are given only for firm matches. The size of a clone is reported for some rows only, either as once, few or many, or as a class for expanded clones.

CASSISGRAGETQYF,TGTGCCAGTAGTATAAGCGGGAGGGCCGGGGAGACCCAGTACTTC,TRBV19,TRBD2,NA,TRBJ2-5
CASSSPRAGGYTEAFF,TGTGCCAGCAGTTCCCCCCGGGCAGGGGGATACACTGAAGCTTTCTTT,TRBV28,TRBD1,NA,TRBJ1-1
CASSPTADNEKLFF,TGTGCCAGCAGCCCGACTGCCGATAATGAAAAACTGTTTTTT,TRBV7-2,NA,NA,TRBJ1-4
CASSLSGNYGYTF,TGCGCCAGCAGCTTGAGCGGTAACTATGGCTACACCTTC,TRBV5-1,NA,once,TRBJ1-2
CASMEYWDQPQHF,TGTGCCAGTATGGAGTACTGGGATCAGCCCCAGCATTTT,TRBV19,NA,NA,TRBJ1-5
CATQSGLVLDNEQFF,TGTGCCACCCAGTCGGGGTTAGTTTTAGATAATGAGCAGTTCTTC,TRBV24-1,NA,NA,TRBJ2-1
CASSLPGGQEDYGYTF,TGTGCCAGCAGTCTGCCCGGTGGGCAGGAAGACTATGGCTACACCTTC,TRBV28,NA,once,TRBJ1-2
CASSSGRKTNEKLFF,TGTGCCAGTAGCTCCGGACGGAAAACTAATGAAAAACTGTTTTTT,TRBV19,NA,NA,TRBJ1-4
CASSEEAGQYNEQFF,TGTGCCAGCAGTGAAGAGGCAGGGCAGTACAATGAGCAGTTCTTC,TRBV6-1,NA,few,TRBJ2-1
CASSTLGTGDNEQFF,TGCGCCAGCAGTACGTTAGGGACTGGGGACAATGAGCAGTTCTTC,TRBV10-1,NA,NA,TRBJ2-1
CVVKGQSGSPLHF,TGTGTTGTAAAGGGACAGTCTGGATCACCCCTCCACTTT,TRBV28,TRBD1,once,TRBJ1-6
CASSQVGQPQETQYF,TGTGCCAGCAGCCAGGTGGGACAACCACAAGAGACCCAGTACTTC,TRBV3-1/TRBV3-2,NA,NA,TRBJ2-5
CASSPRTPGGYTF,TGTGCCAGCAGTCCCCGGACGCCGGGTGGCTACACCTTC,TRBV6-5,NA,NA,TRBJ1-2
CASSQATGLNEQYF,TGTGCCAGCAGCCAAGCCACAGGACTAAACGAGCAGTACTTC,TRBV3-1/TRBV3-2,NA,NA,TRBJ2-7
CASSPLGQGSAWEKLFF,TGTGCCAGCAGCCCCCTCGGCCAGGGGAGCGCTTGGGAAAAACTGTTTTTT,TRBV7-2,NA,NA,TRBJ1-4
CASSPALGELFF,TGTGCCAGTAGTCCTGCTTTGGGGGAGCTGTTTTTT,TRBV19,NA,NA,TRBJ2-2
CATSRDRGREQYF,TGTGCCACCAGCAGAGACAGGGGGCGCGAGCAGTACTTC,TRBV15,TRBD1,few,TRBJ2-7
CASSEQGVDYEQYF,TGTGCCAGCAGCGAACAGGGGGTCGACTACGAGCAGTACTTC,TRBV9,TRBD1,NA,TRBJ2-7
CASSPSTTNQPQHF,TGTGCCAGCAGCCCTTCTACCACAAATCAGCCCCAGCATTTT,TRBV6-2/TRBV6-3,NA,few,TRBJ1-5
CAWSVGTGLPSGSPLHF,TGTGCCTGGAGTGTGGGGACAGGGCTCCCGTCTGGTTCACCCCTCCACTTT,TRBV30,TRBD1,NA,TRBJ1-6
CASSVMAGGYNEQFF,TGTGCCAGCAGCGTAATGGCGGGGGGCTACAATGAGCAGTTCTTC,TRBV9,TRBD2,NA,TRBJ2-1
CASSPTHRDFNQPQHF,TGTGCCAGCAGCCCGACGCACCGGGACTTCAATCAGCCCCAGCATTTT,TRBV7-8,NA,once,TRBJ1-5
CASSGGQEYNEQFF,TGCGCCAGCAGTGGGGGACAGGAATACAATGAGCAGTTCTTC,TRBV5-1,TRBD1,NA,TRBJ2-1
CASSLMSGSTDTQYF,TGTGCCAGCAGTTTAATGTCGGGTAGCACAGATACGCAGTATTTT,TRBV27,NA,once,TRBJ2-3
CASSPRGRGAGGSDTQYF,TGTGCCAGCAGCCCTAGGGGGAGGGGAGCGGGAGGTTCGGATACGCAGTATTTT,TRBV7-3,TRBD2,NA,TRBJ2-3
CASSLRSATTYGYTF,TGTGCCAGCAGTTTAAGGTCAGCAACCACCTATGGCTACACCTTC,TRBV28,NA,NA,TRBJ1-2
CASRETGRGNEQYF,TGTGCCAGCAGAGAGACGGGGCGGGGGAACGAGCAGTACTTC,TRBV6-5,TRBD2,NA,TRBJ2-7
CASSLGGSGRAQHF,TGTGCCAGCAGCTTAGGTGGGTCGGGTCGGGCCCAGCATTTT,TRBV7-9,NA,NA,TRBJ1-5
CASSKEGSVTEAFF,TGTGCCAGTAGTAAAGAGGGGTCGGTCACTGAAGCTTTCTTT,TRBV19,NA,NA,TRBJ1-1
CASSPGLAGQETQYF,TGTGCCAGCAGCCCGGGACTAGCGGGCCAAGAGACCCAGTACTTC,TRBV5-8,TRBD2,NA,TRBJ2-5
CASSIRQQGNSNYGYTF,TGCGCCAGCAGCATAAGACAACAGGGGAATTCTAACTATGGCTACACCTTC,TRBV5-1,TRBD1,NA,TRBJ1-2
CASSLEWGSYNSPLHF,TGTGCCAGCAGCTTAGAGTGGGGGAGCTATAATTCACCCCTCCACTTT,TRBV7-2,NA,NA,TRBJ1-6
CASSPLLAGAGELFF,TGTGCCAGCAGTCCTCTCCTAGCCGGGGCCGGGGAGCTGTTTTTT,TRBV27,NA,NA,TRBJ2-2
CASSLEVRAETQYF,TGTGCCAGCAGCTTAGAAGTCAGGGCAGAGACCCAGTACTTC,TRBV7-9,NA,NA,TRBJ2-5
CASSSTGQQGAGDTQYF,TGTGCCAGCAGCTCAACGGGACAACAGGGGGCAGGAGATACGCAGTATTTT,TRBV7-6,TRBD1,NA,TRBJ2-3
CASEVISYEQYF,TGTGCCAGCGAGGTAATCTCCTACGAGCAGTACTTC,TRBV5-8,NA,NA,TRBJ2-7
CASSARTGDSYEQYF,TGTGCCAGCAGCGCTAGGACAGGCGATTCTTACGAGCAGTACTTC,TRBV7-8,TRBD1,NA,TRBJ2-7
CASSLAGQVEAFF,TGTGCCAGCAGCTTGGCCGGACAGGTAGAAGCTTTCTTT,TRBV5-5,TRBD1,NA,TRBJ1-1
CASSRTRDRGETQYF,TGTGCCAGCAGTAGAACCCGGGACAGGGGAGAGACCCAGTACTTC,TRBV2,TRBD1,once,TRBJ2-5